This TCR beta chain was sequenced in a study of identical twins listed by TCRdb under 2016. Background for the entire study: To test whether fetal clonotypes persist, this study deep-sequenced TCR alpha and beta repertoires from monozygotic twins, from unrelated adults of various ages, and from cord blood. To rule out contamination, replicate twin experiments were performed at different times with different library preparation protocols.

Library preparation used 5' RACE. Reads for this sample came from an Illumina HiSeq 2000. A universal primer binding site was introduced by template switching, and a unique molecular identifier was present in the final cDNA, enabling accurate counting of TCR cDNA molecules. Specific primers in the conserved constant-segment region were used to synthesize first-strand cDNA for the TCR alpha and beta chains. To control for contamination, every cDNA library was double barcoded, receiving both a SMART-Mk sample barcode and Illumina barcodes. TruSeq adapter sequences, together with Illumina sample barcodes, were added in two successive PCR steps. TCR alpha and beta cDNA libraries were sequenced on the Illumina HiSeq platform with custom primers. As for the original processing: MiGEC processed the raw reads to extract unique molecular identifiers, while MiXCR was used to determine the CDR3 positions. Recombination models were inferred per individual with the repgenHMM and IGoR tools using an EM algorithm. The analysis of shared clonotypes was done with the tcR package in R, with sharing normalized by the product of cloneset sizes. Out-of-frame nonproductive sequences were analyzed to study raw recombination free of thymic and clonal selection effects. TCRdb trimmed the raw reads at Q25, called clones with MiXCR and kept productive beta chains. Rows matching on CDR3 protein sequence are summarized as one entry with the most common DNA and genes. The V and J calls follow TCRdb's processing rather than the paper's. The sample table shows around 490,000 distinct CDR3 sequences, and approximately 15% are seen once. The ten largest make up approximately 0.98% of the sample.

Overall study outcomes, separate from this receptor: In beta out-of-frame sequences, excess twin sharing was weaker, because having fewer shared sequences lowered the signal-to-noise ratio. Zero-insertion analyses could be partly confounded by invariant T cells such as MAIT and iNKT, although diverse VJ usage argued against such confounding for most clonotypes. In monozygotic twins, recombination models systematically underestimated out-of-frame TCR alpha sharing, but the models matched the sharing seen between unrelated individuals. Fewer insertions were carried by abundant cord blood beta clonotypes, a similar but weaker trend appeared in young adult naive repertoires, and no such trend appeared in memory repertoires. Conclusions relied on cross-sectional statistical analysis, since the same donors could not be followed over many years. Compared with coincidental sharing between unrelated individuals, an excess of low generation-probability sequences was observed among out-of-frame TCR alpha sequences shared between twins.

This clonotype showed up just a few times. The antigen it recognizes is unknown. No base quality information exists; no much larger clone differs at one position. Every donor was a healthy Caucasian. Three pairs of female monozygotic twins, all aged 18 to 29 years, were included in the twin cohort. Positive isolation kits from Invitrogen were used to isolate the CD4+ and CD8+ T cell populations. The data also belong to a second study, concerning yellow fever vaccine responses in identical twins. As described in the second report: The authors reported that the T cell response to vaccination in identical twins appeared partly convergent and partly personalized. In identical twins, the study followed T cell clones that responded to the vaccine with precision.

Specimen: CD4+ T cells sorted from blood. This TCR derives from a woman between 18 and 29 years old in good health.

The nucleotide sequence is given as TGTGCCAGCAGCTTAGATACCGGATTTAAGCGGGAGGGCCATGAGCAGTTCTTC. It specifies CASSLDTGFKREGHEQFF. The rearrangement combines TRBV11-2 with TRBJ2-1; TRBD2 matches 10 bases in the middle. Looking up the germline V gene yields CDR1 SGHAT and CDR2 FQNNGV. Taken from cysteine to phenylalanine, the CDR3 has 18 residues. Of all the DNA, just the CDR3 is kept, 54 bases in frame from base 1. V lost 0 bases and J lost 8 bases, and the count of bases not matched to a germline gene is 13.